The 17 T cell receptor beta chains below come from one sample, sequenced in a study of OX40 agonist ivuxolimab in advanced cancers. Data came from immunoSEQ multiplex PCR; TCRdb stores just in-frame clones and leaves some out. The sample consists of more than 65,000 clones, around 84% of them appearing once. Sequencing used CD4+ or CD8+ T cells sorted from blood, obtained in a trial of the OX40 agonist ivuxolimab. The source of these receptors is an adult with an advanced solid tumor such as melanoma, head and neck, liver or kidney cancer.

This chain joins TRBV6-1 and TRBJ1-5, with unresolved D. Germline CDR1 MNHNS, CDR2 SASEGT. Trimming took off 4 bases at V and 0 bases at J, with 19 bases between the two ends. The CDR3 spans 18 residues. The CDR3 is CASSAVRLYSYSNQPQHF. The CDR3 DNA is TGTGCCAGCAGTGCTGTCCGCTTATACAGTTATAGCAATCAGCCCCAGCATTTT.

The chain joins TRBV6-5 to TRBJ2-7; perhaps TRBD2 as D (6 bases). This CDR3 contains 13 residues. The V end lost 7 bases, the J end lost 3 bases, and 13 bases lay between the germline ends. Germline loops: CDR1 MNHEY, CDR2 SVGAGI. The CDR3, as DNA: TGTGCCAGCACTCCGGGAGTAAGCTACGAGCAGTACTTC. It yields the protein CASTPGVSYEQYF.

Details on this clone: The same CDR3 also results from other DNA sequences found in this sample. The chain has TRBV2 and TRBJ2-1; 7 bases fit TRBD2. The CDR3 sequence is 15 residues long. V was pared by 4 bases and J by 0 bases, with 3 bases of the junction left unmatched. Germline V gene sequence: CDR1 SNHLY, CDR2 FYNNEI. Here the CDR3 reads CASSGPSGSYNEQFF. As DNA, the CDR3 is TGTGCCAGCAGTGGACCTAGCGGCTCCTACAATGAGCAGTTCTTC.

V and J are TRBV7-6 and TRBJ2-3, with D perhaps TRBD1 (6 bases). The V gene's germline CDR1 is SGHVS and CDR2 FNYEAQ. The CDR3 extends over 14 amino acids. With 4 bases removed from V and 9 bases from J, the gap between germline ends came to 17 bases. Written as DNA, the CDR3 is TGTGCCAGCAGCTCACGCAGGGGTGCGGACACGCAGTATTTT. Its protein is CASSSRRGADTQYF.

The chain carries TRBV19 and TRBJ1-4; no clear D. The CDR3 totals 14 residues. Germline loops: CDR1 LNHDA, CDR2 SQIVND (reference sequence). Trimming pared 8 bases from V and 5 bases from J, leaving 15 bases between. For the CDR3, the DNA is TGTGCCAGTTCCCTTCGCGGTAACAATGAAAAACTGTTTTTT. Amino acids: CASSLRGNNEKLFF. Complete variable domain (other parts from reference TRBV19 and TRBJ1-4): DGGITQSPKYLFRKEGQNVTLSCEQNLNHDAMYWYRQDPGQGLRLIYYSQIVNDFQKGDIAEGYSVSREKKESFPLTVTSAQKNPTAFYLCASSLRGNNEKLFFGSGTQLSVL.

This chain's CDR3 is CASSFSGGSGNTIYF. In DNA form, the CDR3 reads TGTGCCAGCAGCTTTTCCGGGGGGTCTGGAAACACCATATATTTT. The chain is built from TRBV7-9 and TRBJ1-3; D may be TRBD1 (5 bases). With 3 bases removed from V and 1 base from J, the gap between germline ends came to 10 bases. The CDR3 extends over 15 amino acids. Germline assignment: CDR1 SEHNR and CDR2 FQNEAQ (reference sequence).

This chain uses TRBV10-2 with TRBJ2-3, with 9 bases fitting TRBD2. The CDR3 has 16 residues. Germline-derived CDR1 and CDR2 are WSHSY and SAAADI. V trimming: 6 bases; J trimming: 1 base; junction bases outside the gene matches: 8. The CDR3 coding sequence is TGCGCCAGCAGCGAACTTAGCGGGAGACGCACAGATACGCAGTATTTT. It is translated as CASSELSGRRTDTQYF.

This sequence joins TRBV2 and TRBJ2-1; 15 nucleotides match TRBD2. The CDR3 has 15 residues. CDR1 is SNHLY and CDR2 is FYNNEI in the germline V gene. Trimming cost V 4 bases and J 6 bases; bases outside gene matches: 1. The CDR3 protein is CASSGTSGRANEQFF. CDR3 coding DNA: TGTGCCAGCAGTGGGACTAGCGGGAGGGCCAATGAGCAGTTCTTC.

This clone was observed once. The chain has TRBV5-1 and TRBJ2-5, with 11 bases lining up with TRBD2. With the DNA end fitting TRBJ2-7 better, the J assignment may be wrong. This CDR3 comprises 14 residues. Germline V gene lookup returns CDR1 SGHRS and CDR2 YFSETQ. This CDR3 reads CASSFTSGSYEQYF. CDR3 DNA sequence: TGCGCCAGCAGCTTTACTAGCGGGAGCTACGAGCAGTACTTC.

V usage is TRBV28 and J usage is TRBJ1-5; D unresolved. The CDR3 is 14 residues long. Trimming took off 3 bases at V and 10 bases at J, with 16 bases between the two ends. The V gene's germline CDR1 is MDHEN and CDR2 SYDVKM. CDR3 DNA: TGTGCCAGCAGTTTCTTGGGCAGTAGCTTTCCCCAGCATTTT. It translates to CASSFLGSSFPQHF.

This sequence joins TRBV18 and TRBJ1-2; D call uncertain. Germline CDR1 reads KGHSH; CDR2 reads LQKENI. V lost 4 bases and J lost 3, with 9 bases in between. CDR3 length: 13 residues. CDR3 nucleotide sequence: TGTGCCAGCTCACAAGGGAAGGACTATGGCTACACCTTC. Protein: CASSQGKDYGYTF.

About this clone itself: Other DNA sequences within the sample encode an identical CDR3. This chain links TRBV19 with TRBJ2-3; D unclear. Trimming removed 3 bases at V and 3 bases at J, with 7 bases between. Germline CDR1 reads LNHDA; CDR2 reads SQIVND (reference sequence). The length of the CDR3 is 13 residues. CDR3 sequence: CASSMVGTDTQYF. As DNA, the CDR3 is TGTGCCAGTAGTATGGTCGGGACAGATACGCAGTATTTT.

The V and J genes are TRBV29-1 and TRBJ2-7; tentative D call: TRBD1 (6 bases). Trimming pared 7 bases from V and 5 bases from J, leaving 18 bases between. This CDR3 region has 13 residues. The V gene's germline CDR1 is SQVTM and CDR2 ANQGSEA. The CDR3 DNA is TGCAGCGGTAGTAGGGGGAGCGGTAACGAGCAGTACTTC. Its translation: CSGSRGSGNEQYF.

The chain carries TRBV19 and TRBJ2-1, with D possibly called TRBD1 or TRBD2 (5 bases each). CDR1 LNHDA and CDR2 SQIVND come from the germline V gene (reference sequence). This CDR3 comprises 11 residues. The ends were cut back, 10 bases at V and 8 bases at J, with 12 bases in the middle. This CDR3 reads CATALGDEQFF. DNA for the CDR3: TGTGCCACAGCTTTGGGGGATGAGCAGTTCTTC.

The gene calls are TRBV15 and TRBJ2-2; D call uncertain. The CDR3 spans 14 residues. Deletions cut 0 bases from V and 6 bases from J, with 8 bases between. CDR1 is LNHNV and CDR2 is YYDKDF in the germline V gene (reference sequence). The CDR3 region has the DNA TGTGCCACCAGCAGAGATTTAGGAGCCGGGGAGCTGTTTTTT. It yields the protein CATSRDLGAGELFF.

CDR3 DNA: TGTGCCAGCAGCCAAGTTTCGGCAGGGAACACCGGGGAGCTGTTTTTT. Translating it yields CASSQVSAGNTGELFF. V is TRBV14 and J is TRBJ2-2; no clear D gene. The ends were cut back, 1 base at V and 1 base at J, with 10 bases in the middle. Germline assignment: CDR1 SGHDN and CDR2 FVKESK. CDR3 size: 16 residues.

The V call is TRBV10-3, the J call TRBJ2-2; D gene uncertain. The germline CDR1 and CDR2 sequences are ENHRY and SYGVKD. The CDR3 is made up of 14 amino acids. V lost 8 bases and J 0 bases, leaving 10 bases between the germline ends. DNA of the CDR3: TGTGCCATCGAGGCCACCTCGAACACCGGGGAGCTGTTTTTT. Residues: CAIEATSNTGELFF.